A selection of T cell receptor beta chains follows, all from one sample in a study of OX40 agonist ivuxolimab in advanced cancers. Generated by immunoSEQ multiplex PCR, the TCRdb table keeps only in-frame clones and is missing some. Of tens of thousands of clones in the sample, 75% to 90% were seen once. The source material was CD4+ or CD8+ T cells sorted from blood, sampled in a trial of the OX40 agonist ivuxolimab. The receptors derive from an adult with an advanced solid tumor such as melanoma, head and neck, liver or kidney cancer. Each CDR3 is given with its conserved first and last residue. A D gene is named only where the DNA matches it firmly. Size values are once, few and many counts, or a class for expanded clones, and some rows have none.

d_call j_call clone_size v_call cdr3_aa cdr3_nt
TRBD1 TRBJ1-2 few TRBV7-2 CASSSRDRGYYGYTF TGTGCCAGCAGCTCCCGGGACAGGGGGTATTATGGCTACACCTTC
TRBD1 TRBJ1-2 - TRBV30 CAWEPGQGYGYTF TGTGCCTGGGAGCCGGGACAGGGCTATGGCTACACCTTC
- TRBJ1-6 - TRBV14 CASSQGPGYNSPLHF TGTGCCAGCAGCCAAGGACCGGGCTATAATTCACCCCTCCACTTT
- TRBJ2-3 - TRBV19 CASSRRGESDTQYF TGTGCCAGTTCCCGAAGGGGAGAATCAGATACGCAGTATTTT
- TRBJ2-5 - TRBV11-1 CASSPNTYQETQYF TGTGCCAGCAGCCCTAATACCTACCAAGAGACCCAGTACTTC
- TRBJ1-2 few TRBV10-3 CAISGSENYGYTF TGTGCCATCAGTGGGTCGGAGAACTATGGCTACACCTTC
TRBD1 TRBJ1-2 - TRBV19 CASKPGDRGAYGYTF TGTGCCAGTAAGCCGGGGGACAGGGGGGCCTATGGCTACACCTTC
- TRBJ2-7 - TRBV5-4 CASSLSGNTYEQYF TGTGCCAGCAGCTTGAGCGGAAATACGTACGAGCAGTACTTC
- TRBJ1-1 - TRBV29-1 CSVEDLGAFEAFF TGCAGCGTTGAAGATCTGGGTGCCTTTGAAGCTTTCTTT
TRBD1 TRBJ1-4 - TRBV5-4 CASSSGTDATNEKLFF TGTGCCAGCAGCTCCGGGACAGATGCAACTAATGAAAAACTGTTTTTT
TRBD2 TRBJ2-7 - TRBV9 CASSVAGTSPYEQYF TGTGCCAGCAGCGTAGCCGGGACTAGTCCTTACGAGCAGTACTTC
- TRBJ2-1 - TRBV11-2 CASSPSAYNEQFF TGTGCCAGCAGCCCCTCGGCCTACAATGAGCAGTTCTTC
- TRBJ2-7 - TRBV6-5 CASSRRTPSSYEQYF TGTGCCAGCAGTCGAAGGACTCCGAGCTCCTACGAGCAGTACTTC
- TRBJ1-1 - TRBV10-3 CAISEYQGLNTEAFF TGTGCCATCAGTGAATATCAGGGGCTGAACACTGAAGCTTTCTTT